At least ten counts were recorded for the clone carrying this T cell receptor beta chain. The data derive from a study of T-cell memory formation after mild COVID-19. V lost 1 base to trimming and J lost 5 bases, with 11 bases between them. Germline V gene sequence: CDR1 SGHTA, CDR2 FQGTGA. This CDR3 region has 14 residues. TCRdb analysed the 5' RACE reads with MiXCR anew, one entry per CDR3 protein. The table records roughly 370,000 distinct CDR3 sequences, more than 15% of them present only once. The sequence was obtained from a man younger than 30 who had mild COVID-19 (a few samples of this study predate the infection). Cell type and time point are not known. The material sequenced was PBMCs or a T cell subset sorted from them (not recorded which). The gene calls are TRBV7-3 and TRBJ2-5, with TRBD1 as a possible D gene (5 bases). CDR3: CASSLKAGRETQYF. The CDR3 DNA follows: TGTGCCAGCAGCTTAAAAGCAGGGCGGGAGACCCAGTACTTC.